This record looks at one T cell receptor beta chain sequence and its context. Its target is unknown. This entry is derived from a study of human versus mouse CDR3 diversity and MHC coevolution. Overall study findings and caveats: Among all groups, two of three human donors showed least clonal inequality. By iCHAO1, human TCR beta clonotypes numbered about 1.6 million, the most.

Data came from immunoSEQ multiplex PCR; TCRdb stores just in-frame clones and leaves some out. In the table there are about 83,000 clones, 85% to 95% of which are singletons. CDR3 length: 16 amino acids. V was trimmed by 2 bases and J by 5 bases, leaving 21 bases between them. In germline, CDR1 is SQVTM, CDR2 ANQGSEA. The clonotype originates from a person aged 25-75 years in good health. Sequenced material: naive CD4+ T cells from blood. Subset in this sample: CD45RO-negative CD62L-positive naive CD4 T cells. The chain uses TRBV29-1 and TRBJ1-2; a weak D match, TRBD1 (5 bases). This CDR3 reads CSVEWTRGQSSYGYTF. The DNA for the CDR3 is TGCAGCGTTGAATGGACCCGCGGACAATCTTCATATGGCTACACCTTC.